This T cell receptor beta chain came from a study of response to subunit inactivated influenza vaccine. V lost 5 bases, J lost 6 bases, and 2 bases stayed unmatched. CDR1 and CDR2 from the germline V gene are SGHTA and FQGNSA. This CDR3 is 13 amino acids long. This clonotype has ten or more counts. TCRdb re-analysed the RT-PCR reads in MiXCR, keeping a single row per CDR3 protein. The table has about 540,000 distinct CDR3 sequences, under 30% seen once. This sample also appeared in a second study, on T cells expressing NK-cell markers. That publication notes: Scientists made TCR beta cDNA using 5'RACE template switching with UMIs. Repertoire data for TCR beta were derived from sorted T cells (CD3+CD56+NKG2C+, CD3+CD56+NKG2C- and CD3+CD56-NKG2C+).

Sequenced material: CD4+ T cells sorted from PBMCs, taken 12 days after vaccination. The chain employs TRBV7-2 and TRBJ2-2, with 8 bases aligning to TRBD2. The sequence came from a man in his forties or fifties who received an inactivated influenza vaccine. The CDR3 region has the DNA TGTGCCAGCAGCAAGCGGGAGTCCGGGGAGCTGTTTTTT. Translation: CASSKRESGELFF.